This is a list of T cell receptor beta chains from one sample in a study of CXCR3-negative and CXCR3-positive naive CD8 T cells. Each CDR3 protein gets one entry in TCRdb, which reprocessed the 5' RACE reads and gives no DNA. The table counts approximately 83,000 distinct CDR3 sequences; over 1.5% lies in the top ten. Sample: naive CXCR3- CD8+ T cells from blood. All receptors derive from a human donor in good health. Some clones in this sample may be carry-over from other donors' samples. Both conserved end residues are part of each CDR3.

V	J	CDR3
TRBV28	TRBJ2-2	CASSLSDGELFF
TRBV4-2	TRBJ2-3	CASSKGATTDTQYF
TRBV21-1	TRBJ1-2	CASSKWQGTGDVANYGYTF
TRBV6-5	TRBJ1-4	CASSDSSEKLFF
TRBV7-9	TRBJ2-7	CASSLGGTPYEQYF
TRBV3-1	TRBJ2-1	CASSQDTWGSYNEQFF
TRBV11-2	TRBJ2-2	CASSLYLQGTGELFF
TRBV16	TRBJ1-1	CASSQGQGGVTEAFF
TRBV3-1	TRBJ2-1	CASSPVIVGSSYNEQFF
TRBV12-3/TRBV12-4	TRBJ2-1	CASSPPSNEQFF
TRBV28	TRBJ2-3	CASSYGTRTDTQYF
TRBV20-1	TRBJ2-7	CSAADGNEQYF
TRBV6-6	TRBJ1-5	CASTITASGGRQPQHF
TRBV7-9	TRBJ2-7	CASSLLGAYEQYF
TRBV7-3	TRBJ2-1	CASSLGAGAYNEQFF
TRBV7-9	TRBJ2-7	CASRDSSYEQYF